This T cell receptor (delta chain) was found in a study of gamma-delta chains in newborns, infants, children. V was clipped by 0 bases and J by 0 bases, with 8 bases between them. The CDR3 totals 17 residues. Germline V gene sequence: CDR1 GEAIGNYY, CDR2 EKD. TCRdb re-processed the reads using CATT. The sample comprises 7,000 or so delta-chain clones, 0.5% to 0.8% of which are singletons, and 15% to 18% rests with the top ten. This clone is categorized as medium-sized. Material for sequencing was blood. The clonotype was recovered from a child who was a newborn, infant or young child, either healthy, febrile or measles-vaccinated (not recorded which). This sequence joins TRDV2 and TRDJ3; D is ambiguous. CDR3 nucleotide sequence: TGTGCCTGTGACACCGTTAGATACTCCTGGGACACCCGACAGATGTTTTTC. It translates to CACDTVRYSWDTRQMFF.